A selection of T cell receptor beta chains follows, all from one sample in a study of T cell responses to AZD1222 COVID-19 vaccine. Sequenced by immunoSEQ multiplex PCR; TCRdb stores in-frame clones only, minus some. In the table there are approximately 120,000 clones, roughly 82% of which are singletons. The sample consisted of peripheral blood, taken 28 days after the second AZD1222 dose. The receptors shown here come from an adult who received the AZD1222 COVID-19 vaccine. Each CDR3 is given with its conserved first and last residue. The D gene is left open where the match is weak. Size is omitted from some rows. Given values are once, few, many or a class for expanded clones.

abundance: NA; d_gene: NA; v_gene: TRBV6-6; j_gene: TRBJ2-1; CDR3aa: CASEFRLGGYSNEQFF; CDR3nt: TGTGCCAGTGAATTCCGTTTGGGGGGCTACTCCAATGAGCAGTTCTTC
abundance: NA; d_gene: TRBD1; v_gene: TRBV6-5; j_gene: TRBJ1-2; CDR3aa: CASSYLGQGDYGYTF; CDR3nt: TGTGCCAGCAGTTATCTTGGACAGGGGGACTATGGCTACACCTTC
abundance: NA; d_gene: TRBD1; v_gene: TRBV19; j_gene: TRBJ2-5; CDR3aa: CASSPSTGGQETQYF; CDR3nt: TGTGCCAGTAGTCCCAGTACAGGGGGTCAAGAGACCCAGTACTTC
abundance: once; d_gene: NA; v_gene: TRBV20-1; j_gene: TRBJ2-1; CDR3aa: CSASFRRNEQFF; CDR3nt: TGCAGTGCTAGTTTTAGGCGGAATGAGCAGTTCTTC
abundance: NA; d_gene: NA; v_gene: TRBV11-2; j_gene: TRBJ2-1; CDR3aa: CASGLSSVSHEQFF; CDR3nt: TGTGCCAGCGGATTATCTAGTGTATCCCATGAGCAGTTCTTC
abundance: NA; d_gene: TRBD1; v_gene: TRBV28; j_gene: TRBJ1-6; CDR3aa: CASTSGQYNSPLHF; CDR3nt: TGTGCCAGCACCTCGGGACAGTATAATTCACCCCTCCACTTT
abundance: NA; d_gene: NA; v_gene: TRBV7-3; j_gene: TRBJ2-3; CDR3aa: CASSLGRGAVDTQYF; CDR3nt: TGTGCCAGCAGCTTAGGCCGAGGGGCGGTAGATACGCAGTATTTT
abundance: NA; d_gene: TRBD1; v_gene: TRBV10-3; j_gene: TRBJ1-1; CDR3aa: CAGRQGSNAEAFF; CDR3nt: TGTGCCGGAAGACAGGGGTCGAATGCTGAAGCTTTCTTT
abundance: NA; d_gene: TRBD2; v_gene: TRBV7-2; j_gene: TRBJ2-1; CDR3aa: CASSYLGLAGGYNEQFF; CDR3nt: TGTGCCAGCAGCTACCTGGGTTTAGCGGGGGGATACAATGAGCAGTTCTTC
abundance: NA; d_gene: NA; v_gene: TRBV14; j_gene: TRBJ1-1; CDR3aa: CASSLSTNTEAFF; CDR3nt: TGTGCCAGCAGCCTTAGTACGAACACTGAAGCTTTCTTT
abundance: NA; d_gene: NA; v_gene: TRBV24-1; j_gene: TRBJ2-3; CDR3aa: CATAETRLTDTQYF; CDR3nt: TGTGCCACCGCGGAGACTCGATTAACAGATACGCAGTATTTT
abundance: NA; d_gene: NA; v_gene: TRBV18; j_gene: TRBJ1-2; CDR3aa: CASSPTGRGEGYTF; CDR3nt: TGTGCCAGCTCCCCCACAGGAAGGGGCGAAGGCTACACCTTC
abundance: NA; d_gene: TRBD2; v_gene: TRBV4-1; j_gene: TRBJ2-6; CDR3aa: CASSLPRGGGPGANVLTF; CDR3nt: TGCGCCAGCAGCCTCCCCCGGGGGGGTGGCCCTGGGGCCAACGTCCTGACTTTC
abundance: NA; d_gene: TRBD1; v_gene: TRBV10-1; j_gene: TRBJ2-7; CDR3aa: CASSEGLAKGAYEQYF; CDR3nt: TGCGCCAGCAGTGAAGGGCTCGCAAAGGGGGCTTACGAGCAGTACTTC
abundance: NA; d_gene: TRBD2; v_gene: TRBV4-3; j_gene: TRBJ2-5; CDR3aa: CASSPGNLAGARETQYF; CDR3nt: TGCGCCAGCAGCCCTGGTAACTTAGCGGGGGCGCGAGAGACCCAGTACTTC
abundance: NA; d_gene: NA; v_gene: TRBV6-5; j_gene: TRBJ2-7; CDR3aa: CASSLQGYEQYF; CDR3nt: TGTGCCAGCAGTCTTCAGGGCTACGAGCAGTACTTC
abundance: NA; d_gene: TRBD1; v_gene: TRBV30; j_gene: TRBJ1-6; CDR3aa: CAWRIGTGGSPLHF; CDR3nt: TGTGCCTGGAGAATCGGGACAGGAGGTTCACCCCTCCACTTT
abundance: few; d_gene: NA; v_gene: TRBV4-1; j_gene: TRBJ1-1; CDR3aa: CASSQEFWTVNTEAFF; CDR3nt: TGCGCCAGCAGCCAAGAATTCTGGACAGTTAACACTGAAGCTTTCTTT
abundance: NA; d_gene: NA; v_gene: TRBV15; j_gene: TRBJ1-2; CDR3aa: CATGQSSLGYTF; CDR3nt: TGTGCCACCGGACAGTCCTCCCTTGGCTACACCTTC
abundance: NA; d_gene: TRBD1; v_gene: TRBV15; j_gene: TRBJ2-7; CDR3aa: CATRDSGSYEQYF; CDR3nt: TGTGCCACCCGGGACAGCGGCAGCTACGAGCAGTACTTC
abundance: few; d_gene: NA; v_gene: TRBV28; j_gene: TRBJ1-5; CDR3aa: CASRTTGGGRNQPQHF; CDR3nt: TGTGCCAGCAGGACTACGGGGGGAGGACGCAATCAGCCCCAGCATTTT
abundance: NA; d_gene: TRBD1; v_gene: TRBV18; j_gene: TRBJ2-6; CDR3aa: CASSPPGQGAAGANVLTF; CDR3nt: TGTGCCAGCTCACCACCGGGACAGGGGGCTGCTGGGGCCAACGTCCTGACTTTC
abundance: NA; d_gene: TRBD2; v_gene: TRBV18; j_gene: TRBJ2-7; CDR3aa: CASSPWTSGGEQYF; CDR3nt: TGTGCCAGCTCACCCTGGACTAGCGGGGGGGAGCAGTACTTC
abundance: NA; d_gene: NA; v_gene: TRBV4-3; j_gene: TRBJ1-1; CDR3aa: CASSQDEGNTEAFF; CDR3nt: TGCGCCAGCAGCCAAGATGAGGGGAACACTGAAGCTTTCTTT
abundance: NA; d_gene: TRBD1; v_gene: TRBV7-3; j_gene: TRBJ1-2; CDR3aa: CASSSGQGYGYTF; CDR3nt: TGTGCCAGCAGCTCGGGACAGGGATATGGCTACACCTTC
abundance: NA; d_gene: TRBD1; v_gene: TRBV5-6; j_gene: TRBJ2-3; CDR3aa: CASSRGTGGREDTQYF; CDR3nt: TGTGCCAGCAGCCGGGGGACAGGGGGTAGGGAGGATACGCAGTATTTT
abundance: NA; d_gene: NA; v_gene: TRBV10-1; j_gene: TRBJ2-3; CDR3aa: CASSEKPPAAASTDTQYF; CDR3nt: TGCGCCAGCAGTGAAAAGCCCCCGGCGGCCGCGAGCACAGATACGCAGTATTTT
abundance: NA; d_gene: NA; v_gene: TRBV5-5; j_gene: TRBJ1-5; CDR3aa: CASSPGRSGFLGNQPQHF; CDR3nt: TGTGCCAGCTCCCCGGGGCGATCAGGATTCCTGGGCAATCAGCCCCAGCATTTT
abundance: NA; d_gene: TRBD1; v_gene: TRBV6-6; j_gene: TRBJ1-1; CDR3aa: CASMDRGTEAFF; CDR3nt: TGTGCCAGCATGGACAGGGGGACTGAAGCTTTCTTT
abundance: NA; d_gene: NA; v_gene: TRBV6-1; j_gene: TRBJ1-1; CDR3aa: CASSERGVREAFF; CDR3nt: TGTGCCAGCAGTGAACGCGGGGTCCGGGAAGCTTTCTTT
abundance: NA; d_gene: NA; v_gene: TRBV12-2; j_gene: TRBJ1-1; CDR3aa: CASRSTRGHRTNTEAFF; CDR3nt: TGTGCAAGTCGCTCTACCAGGGGCCACCGAACGAACACTGAAGCTTTCTTT
abundance: NA; d_gene: NA; v_gene: TRBV27; j_gene: TRBJ1-2; CDR3aa: CASSSPQGYGYTF; CDR3nt: TGTGCCAGCAGTTCCCCACAGGGCTATGGCTACACCTTC
abundance: NA; d_gene: NA; v_gene: TRBV19; j_gene: TRBJ1-1; CDR3aa: CASSPGPFEAFF; CDR3nt: TGTGCCAGTAGTCCTGGGCCCTTTGAAGCTTTCTTT
abundance: few; d_gene: NA; v_gene: TRBV24-1; j_gene: TRBJ1-2; CDR3aa: CATSDGVGAYGYTF; CDR3nt: TGTGCCACCAGTGATGGTGTGGGGGCCTATGGCTACACCTTC
abundance: once; d_gene: TRBD1; v_gene: TRBV18; j_gene: TRBJ1-2; CDR3aa: CASSPSRQGAGYTF; CDR3nt: TGTGCCAGCTCACCGAGTAGACAGGGGGCCGGCTACACCTTC
abundance: NA; d_gene: NA; v_gene: TRBV6-2/TRBV6-3; j_gene: TRBJ2-7; CDR3aa: CASSPSLGLGPGEQYF; CDR3nt: TGTGCCAGCAGCCCTTCCCTAGGACTGGGGCCCGGGGAGCAGTACTTC
abundance: NA; d_gene: TRBD2; v_gene: TRBV30; j_gene: TRBJ2-2; CDR3aa: CAWSVIAGTGELFF; CDR3nt: TGTGCCTGGAGTGTAATAGCGGGAACCGGGGAGCTGTTTTTT
abundance: NA; d_gene: NA; v_gene: TRBV5-6; j_gene: TRBJ1-4; CDR3aa: CASSLAPSSPEKLFF; CDR3nt: TGTGCCAGCAGCTTGGCCCCCTCGTCCCCTGAAAAACTGTTTTTT
abundance: NA; d_gene: TRBD1; v_gene: TRBV11-2; j_gene: TRBJ2-7; CDR3aa: CASSPITGGTYEQYF; CDR3nt: TGTGCCAGCAGCCCCATAACAGGGGGCACCTACGAGCAGTACTTC
abundance: NA; d_gene: TRBD1; v_gene: TRBV7-8; j_gene: TRBJ2-7; CDR3aa: CASSLHRDRGTTSYEQYF; CDR3nt: TGTGCCAGCAGTCTTCACCGGGACAGGGGGACCACTTCCTACGAGCAGTACTTC
abundance: NA; d_gene: NA; v_gene: TRBV6-5; j_gene: TRBJ2-7; CDR3aa: CASSTGDEQYF; CDR3nt: TGTGCCAGCAGTACGGGGGACGAGCAGTACTTC
abundance: NA; d_gene: NA; v_gene: TRBV5-5; j_gene: TRBJ1-4; CDR3aa: CASSLAGDINEKLFF; CDR3nt: TGTGCCAGCAGCTTGGCCGGGGACATTAATGAAAAACTGTTTTTT
abundance: NA; d_gene: NA; v_gene: TRBV3-1/TRBV3-2; j_gene: TRBJ1-1; CDR3aa: CASSQERTAFF; CDR3nt: TGTGCCAGCAGCCAAGAAAGGACAGCTTTCTTT
abundance: NA; d_gene: NA; v_gene: TRBV28; j_gene: TRBJ2-4; CDR3aa: CASSPGGTLAKNIQYF; CDR3nt: TGTGCCAGCAGCCCGGGGGGCACACTAGCCAAAAACATTCAGTACTTC
abundance: NA; d_gene: NA; v_gene: TRBV5-4; j_gene: TRBJ1-5; CDR3aa: CASSPGEPRSNQPQHF; CDR3nt: TGTGCCAGCAGCCCGGGTGAACCCAGGAGCAATCAGCCCCAGCATTTT
abundance: NA; d_gene: NA; v_gene: TRBV4-3; j_gene: TRBJ1-2; CDR3aa: CASSQGVITNYGYTF; CDR3nt: TGCGCCAGCAGCCAAGGGGTAATAACTAACTATGGCTACACCTTC
abundance: NA; d_gene: NA; v_gene: TRBV30; j_gene: TRBJ1-1; CDR3aa: CAWSGVTEAFF; CDR3nt: TGTGCCTGGAGCGGGGTGACTGAAGCTTTCTTT
abundance: NA; d_gene: NA; v_gene: TRBV6-5; j_gene: TRBJ1-2; CDR3aa: CASSSTGWGYTF; CDR3nt: TGTGCCAGCAGTTCGACAGGCTGGGGCTACACCTTC
abundance: few; d_gene: NA; v_gene: TRBV2; j_gene: TRBJ1-1; CDR3aa: CASTTDRNTEAFF; CDR3nt: TGTGCCAGCACCACCGACAGAAACACTGAAGCTTTCTTT
abundance: NA; d_gene: TRBD1; v_gene: TRBV27; j_gene: TRBJ2-1; CDR3aa: CASSLLSDRGPNEQFF; CDR3nt: TGTGCCAGCAGTTTACTCTCGGACAGGGGGCCTAATGAGCAGTTCTTC
abundance: NA; d_gene: NA; v_gene: TRBV18; j_gene: TRBJ1-3; CDR3aa: CASSPPGGLSGNTIYF; CDR3nt: TGTGCCAGCTCACCACCTGGAGGGCTCTCTGGAAACACCATATATTTT
abundance: NA; d_gene: NA; v_gene: TRBV28; j_gene: TRBJ1-5; CDR3aa: CASSLNTGSNQPQHF; CDR3nt: TGTGCCAGCAGTTTGAATACTGGAAGCAATCAGCCCCAGCATTTT